Each of the 32 T cell receptor beta chains below was sequenced from the same sample in a study of blood T cell repertoires in COVID-19. The table came from immunoSEQ multiplex PCR; TCRdb's copy has only in-frame clones and leaves some out. This sample yields around 130,000 clones, of which more than 70% are seen a single time; around 4.5% belongs to the top ten. The sequenced sample consisted of peripheral blood. Receptors originate from a human donor in a cohort sampled during active COVID-19.

The rearrangement links TRBV28 to TRBJ1-5; TRBD1 agrees at 12 bases. The CDR3 runs to 18 residues. Germline V gene data show CDR1 as MDHEN and CDR2 as SYDVKM. Trimming took 5 bases from V and 2 from J; bases not matched to a gene: 10. This chain's CDR3 is CASSPGTGGLVGNQPQHF. CDR3 nucleotides: TGTGCCAGCAGTCCCGGGACAGGGGGCCTTGTTGGCAATCAGCCCCAGCATTTT. The full variable domain, rest sourced from reference TRBV28 and TRBJ1-5, is DVKVTQSSRYLVKRTGEKVFLECVQDMDHENMFWYRQDPGLGLRLIYFSYDVKMKEKGDIPEGYSVSREKKERFSLILESASTNQTSMYLCASSPGTGGLVGNQPQHFGDGTRLSIL.

This clone was seen only once. At one end the junction does not follow the germline gene, possibly because of a read error. The V gene is TRBV29-1, the J gene TRBJ1-2; D may be TRBD1 (5 bases). Per germline, CDR1 SQVTM and CDR2 ANQGSEA. CDR3 length equals 9 residues. DNA for the CDR3: TGCAGCGCCGGCGAACAGGCGAGCTTC. Its translation: CSAGEQASF.

The chain links TRBV5-1 to TRBJ2-1; 9 nucleotides match TRBD2. The V gene's germline CDR1 is SGHRS and CDR2 YFSETQ. CDR3 length: 15 amino acids. The trim removed 0 bases at V and 6 bases at J, leaving 4 bases unmatched. The CDR3 loop reads CASSLAGGGANEQFF. The CDR3 nucleotides read TGCGCCAGCAGCTTGGCCGGCGGGGGGGCCAATGAGCAGTTCTTC. Using reference TRBV5-1 and TRBJ2-1 for the parts outside the CDR3, the full variable domain is KAGVTQTPRYLIKTRGQQVTLSCSPISGHRSVSWYQQTPGQGLQFLFEYFSETQRNKGNFPGRFSGRQFSNSRSEMNVSTLELGDSALYLCASSLAGGGANEQFFGPGTRLTVL.

The chain is built from TRBV19 and TRBJ1-1, with no clear D. There are 13 residues in the CDR3. The germline V gene has CDR1 LNHDA and CDR2 SQIVND (reference sequence). V was trimmed by 5 bases and J by 5 bases, leaving 12 bases between them. CDR3 nucleotides: TGTGCCAGTAGTCCGAGGCCCGCGACTGAAGCTTTCTTT. Amino acids: CASSPRPATEAFF.

On this clone itself: At the DNA level, this CDR3 is encoded by other sequences in the same sample as well. The chain links TRBV5-1 to TRBJ2-2, with unresolved D. The germline V gene encodes CDR1 SGHRS and CDR2 YFSETQ. Trimming pared 0 bases from V and 5 bases from J, leaving 8 bases between. CDR3 length: 14 residues. The CDR3 is CASSLVVFTGELFF. The CDR3 DNA is TGCGCCAGCAGCTTGGTCGTTTTTACCGGGGAGCTGTTTTTT. The complete variable domain, with remaining parts taken from reference TRBV5-1 and TRBJ2-2, reads KAGVTQTPRYLIKTRGQQVTLSCSPISGHRSVSWYQQTPGQGLQFLFEYFSETQRNKGNFPGRFSGRQFSNSRSEMNVSTLELGDSALYLCASSLVVFTGELFFGEGSRLTVL.

This clone was observed once. The chain carries TRBV6-2 or TRBV6-3 and TRBJ1-1, with no clear D. Trimming shortened V by 6 bases and J by 8 bases, and 13 bases separated the two germline ends. This CDR3 has 12 amino acids. CDR1 is MNHEY and CDR2 is SVGEGT in the germline V gene. The CDR3 DNA reads as TGTGCCAGCAGCCCTCTGCGGTTAGAAGCTTTCTTT. Translation: CASSPLRLEAFF.

In regard to this clone: Other DNA sequences from this sample encode an identical CDR3 as well. The rearrangement links TRBV18 to TRBJ1-2; the D gene is possibly TRBD1 (6 bases). CDR1 and CDR2 (germline): KGHSH, LQKENI. The V end was cut by 2 bases, the J end by 2 bases, with 9 bases between. This CDR3 has 14 amino acids. Here the CDR3 reads CASSPSGQNYGYTF. The CDR3 region has the DNA TGTGCCAGCTCACCATCAGGACAGAACTATGGCTACACCTTC.

The chain uses TRBV2 and TRBJ1-2; 12 bases map to TRBD1. CDR1 is SNHLY and CDR2 is FYNNEI in the germline V gene. The CDR3 has 17 amino acids. Losses at the gene ends were 2 bases for V and 3 bases for J; bases not matched to a gene: 7. This CDR3 is CASSELGQGAEHYGYTF. The CDR3 DNA reads as TGTGCCAGCAGTGAATTGGGACAGGGGGCGGAGCACTATGGCTACACCTTC.

The chain recombines TRBV7-9 with TRBJ2-3; D not certain. The CDR3 contains 13 residues. Germline V lookup: CDR1 SEHNR, CDR2 FQNEAQ (reference sequence). V was cut by 5 bases and J by 3 bases, with 9 bases left in between. The CDR3 nucleotides are TGTGCCAGCAGCCCACCGCAGACAGATACGCAGTATTTT. Its protein is CASSPPQTDTQYF.

The chain combines TRBV30 with TRBJ1-3; 7 bases are shared with TRBD1. Trimming removed 6 bases from V and 2 bases from J; junction bases left unmatched: 1. Germline assignment: CDR1 GTSNPN and CDR2 SVGIG (reference sequence). CDR3 length: 12 residues. The CDR3 DNA reads TGTGCCTGTGGACAGGCTGGAAACACCATATATTTT. Protein: CACGQAGNTIYF.

This clone was counted between two and nine times. The rearrangement uses TRBV27 and TRBJ2-5; a possible D gene is TRBD2 (5 bases). The CDR3 covers 14 residues. The V end was cut by 2 bases, the J end by 4 bases, with 11 bases between. The germline V gene encodes CDR1 MNHEY and CDR2 SMNVEV (reference sequence). The CDR3 here is CASSLTSGIETQYF. DNA of the CDR3: TGTGCCAGCAGTTTAACATCCGGGATAGAGACCCAGTACTTC.

V gene TRBV6-5 combines with J gene TRBJ2-2; 10 bases line up with TRBD1. With V trimmed by 7 bases and J by 7 bases, 9 bases remained unmatched. CDR3 length equals 15 residues. The germline gives CDR1 MNHEY, CDR2 SVGAGI. The CDR3, as DNA: TGTGCCAGCACCAGACTGACAGGGGGCAACGGGGAGCTGTTTTTT. Protein sequence: CASTRLTGGNGELFF.

The chain links TRBV9 to TRBJ2-1; D is perhaps TRBD1 (6 bases). Trimming took off 0 bases at V and 7 bases at J, with 14 bases between the two ends. CDR1 and CDR2 from the germline V gene are SGDLS and YYNGEE. CDR3 length: 15 residues. The CDR3 DNA reads as TGTGCCAGCAGCGTAGCGGCTGGGGGCCCTAATGAGCAGTTCTTC. It yields the protein CASSVAAGGPNEQFF.

The chain uses TRBV9 and TRBJ1-3; possibly TRBD1 for D (6 bases). The CDR3 contains 14 residues. Germline loops: CDR1 SGDLS, CDR2 YYNGEE. V lost 8 bases, J lost 3 bases, and 15 bases lay in between. The CDR3 loop is CASRTGMNGNTIYF. In nucleotides, the CDR3 is TGTGCCAGTAGAACAGGGATGAATGGAAACACCATATATTTT.

This chain uses TRBV6-2 or TRBV6-3 with TRBJ2-1; TRBD2 matches at 10 bases. Germline V lookup: CDR1 MNHEY, CDR2 SVGEGT. The CDR3 runs to 16 residues. V gave up 5 bases and J gave up 4 bases; unmatched junction bases: 8. CDR3 in amino acids: CASSDLAGEVYNEQFF. CDR3 coding DNA: TGTGCCAGCAGTGATCTAGCGGGGGAGGTTTACAATGAGCAGTTCTTC.

The chain recombines TRBV5-4 with TRBJ2-1, with 9 bases identical to TRBD2. Unmatched junction bases numbered 6, after V lost 5 bases and J lost 0 bases. The CDR3 has 16 amino acids. Germline V gene sequence: CDR1 SGHNT, CDR2 YYREEE (reference sequence). CDR3 sequence reads: CASREGAGGSYNEQFF. The CDR3 nucleotides read TGTGCCAGCAGGGAAGGAGCGGGGGGCTCCTACAATGAGCAGTTCTTC.

The chain has TRBV11-2 and TRBJ2-5; the D gene is possibly TRBD1 (6 bases). The CDR3 length is 13 residues. Between the trimmed V and J ends, which lost 6 bases and 1 base, there was a span of 9 bases. Per germline, CDR1 SGHAT and CDR2 FQNNGV. The CDR3 DNA follows: TGTGCCAGCAGGCGGACAGTCCAAGAGACCCAGTACTTC. This encodes CASRRTVQETQYF.

CDR3 residues: CASSPDRVTGELFF. In DNA, the CDR3 is TGTGCCAGCAGCCCCGACAGGGTTACCGGGGAGCTGTTTTTT. The V gene is TRBV7-9, the J gene TRBJ2-2; 7 bases map to TRBD1. With V trimmed by 5 bases and J by 5 bases, 5 bases remained unmatched. Germline CDR1 and CDR2: SEHNR and FQNEAQ (reference sequence). The CDR3 loop spans 14 amino acids.

V usage is TRBV19 and J usage is TRBJ2-5, with a tentative D call TRBD1 (6 bases). V lost 1 base, J lost 5 bases, and 14 bases lay in between. CDR3 size: 15 residues. CDR1 LNHDA and CDR2 SQIVND come from the germline V gene (reference sequence). The CDR3 nucleotides are TGTGCCAGTAGTATAGGCCAGGGGTGGAGGGAGACCCAGTACTTC. Translation gives CASSIGQGWRETQYF.

This chain links TRBV6-5 with TRBJ1-2, with D perhaps TRBD1 (5 bases). The CDR3 consists of 12 residues. CDR1 and CDR2 (germline): MNHEY, SVGAGI. Trimming stripped 2 bases from V and 8 bases from J, with 9 bases between. CDR3: CASSYRGSGYTF. DNA of the CDR3: TGTGCCAGCAGTTACCGGGGGTCCGGCTACACCTTC.

This clone was seen only once. The chain carries TRBV7-8 and TRBJ2-3; D call uncertain. This CDR3 comprises 12 residues. V was pared by 5 bases and J by 5 bases, with 8 bases between. The germline CDR1 and CDR2 sequences are SGHVS and FQNEAQ. The CDR3: CASSRPGDTQYF. CDR3 nucleotide sequence: TGTGCCAGCAGCCGGCCGGGAGATACGCAGTATTTT.

The chain employs TRBV9 and TRBJ1-3; 7 positions match TRBD1. This CDR3 contains 20 residues. CDR1 SGDLS and CDR2 YYNGEE come from the germline V gene. V shed 4 bases and J 4 bases; nucleotides not matched to a gene: 23. The CDR3 region is CASSPTSRMTGQKFGNTIYF. The CDR3 DNA reads TGTGCCAGCAGCCCTACCTCTCGGATGACAGGGCAGAAATTCGGAAACACCATATATTTT.

V gene TRBV4-3 combines with J gene TRBJ2-3, with 10 bases lining up with TRBD2. J was trimmed by 3 bases and V by 0 bases; bases with no gene match: 15. The CDR3 length is 20 residues. The V gene's germline CDR1 is LGHNA and CDR2 YSLEER. The CDR3 loop reads CASSQDTPSERGGVTDTQYF. CDR3 DNA: TGCGCCAGCAGCCAAGATACGCCCTCTGAGCGGGGGGGCGTTACAGATACGCAGTATTTT.

The chain uses TRBV4-3 and TRBJ1-1; TRBD1 is a possible D gene (5 bases). This CDR3 spans 14 amino acids. The V end was cut by 2 bases, the J end by 4 bases, with 11 bases between. Germline V CDR1 and CDR2: LGHNA, YSLEER. CDR3 sequence: CASSQSLGATEAFF. CDR3 bases: TGCGCCAGCAGCCAAAGTCTAGGGGCCACTGAAGCTTTCTTT.

This chain links TRBV7-2 with TRBJ2-1; 10 bases fit TRBD2. There are 15 residues in the CDR3. CDR1 and CDR2 (germline): SGHTA, FQGNSA. The trim removed 2 bases at V and 9 bases at J, leaving 7 bases unmatched. This chain's CDR3 is CASSLKAGGPAEQFF. The CDR3 coding sequence is TGTGCCAGCAGCTTAAAAGCGGGGGGGCCCGCTGAGCAGTTCTTC.

This chain uses TRBV7-2 with TRBJ2-1; TRBD1 matches 7 bases. Germline loops: CDR1 SGHTA, CDR2 FQGNSA. The CDR3 is 14 amino acids. V trimming: 5 bases; J trimming: 7 bases; junction bases outside the gene matches: 8. The CDR3 sequence: CASSPFKGANEQFF. CDR3 in DNA: TGTGCCAGCAGCCCTTTTAAGGGGGCGAATGAGCAGTTCTTC. Full variable domain (outside the CDR3, taken from reference TRBV7-2 and TRBJ2-1): GAGVSQSPSNKVTEKGKDVELRCDPISGHTALYWYRQSLGQGLEFLIYFQGNSAPDKSGLPSDRFSAERTGGSVSTLTIQRTQQEDSAVYLCASSPFKGANEQFFGPGTRLTVL.

The chain uses TRBV30 and TRBJ1-6; 8 nucleotides align to TRBD1. From germline, CDR1 is GTSNPN and CDR2 SVGIG (reference sequence). CDR3 size: 14 residues. The CDR3 is CARETRDRNSPLHF. As DNA, the CDR3 is TGTGCTCGCGAAACCCGGGACAGGAATTCACCCCTCCACTTT.

This clone was found a few times. This chain connects TRBV9 to TRBJ2-7; 7 nucleotides line up with TRBD1. The CDR3 is made up of 15 amino acids. The germline V gene has CDR1 SGDLS and CDR2 YYNGEE. Trimming at V came to 1 base and at J to 2 bases, leaving 6 bases not matched to a gene. CDR3 DNA: TGTGCCAGCAGCGTACCGACAGGGCCAGCCTACGAGCAGTACGTC. This encodes CASSVPTGPAYEQYV.

This sequence joins TRBV24-1 and TRBJ1-6; D unclear. Germline CDR1 KGHDR, CDR2 SFDVKD. The CDR3 sequence is 15 residues long. V lost 9 bases, J lost 0 bases, and 11 bases lay in between. In DNA form, the CDR3 reads TGTGCCACCCCCCTCAGCGTCTCCTATAATTCACCCCTCCACTTT. It yields the protein CATPLSVSYNSPLHF.

This clone came up a few times. The chain carries TRBV4-3 and TRBJ2-7; 9 bases map to TRBD2. V shed 1 base, J shed 2 bases, and the junction held 3 bases outside the gene matches. The CDR3 runs 15 residues. The germline V gene encodes CDR1 LGHNA and CDR2 YSLEER. The CDR3 loop is CASSQVWTSAYEQYF. The CDR3 DNA is TGCGCCAGCAGCCAAGTCTGGACTAGCGCCTACGAGCAGTACTTC.

In nucleotides, the CDR3 is TGTGCCAGTAGTCTCAGGACTAGCGGAAAAACCGGGGAGCTGTTTTTT. Residues: CASSLRTSGKTGELFF. This chain joins TRBV19 and TRBJ2-2; TRBD2 matches at 10 bases. Germline assignment: CDR1 LNHDA and CDR2 SQIVND (reference sequence). This CDR3 is built from 16 residues. Trimming took 5 bases from V and 5 from J; bases not matched to a gene: 8.

V usage is TRBV2 and J usage is TRBJ2-7; TRBD2 matches at 8 bases. Germline V gene lookup returns CDR1 SNHLY and CDR2 FYNNEI. The CDR3 runs to 13 residues. Trimming cost V 7 bases and J 6 bases; bases outside gene matches: 8. The CDR3 loop reads CASTIGGAVEQYF. CDR3 nucleotides: TGTGCCAGCACGATCGGGGGGGCCGTCGAGCAGTACTTC.